This TCR beta chain stems from a study of tumor T cells in aggressive B-cell lymphoma. Method: immunoSEQ multiplex PCR; TCRdb's copy keeps in-frame clones and lacks some. The sample carries about 5,400 clones, around 82% recorded once. V lost 4 bases to trimming and J lost 2 bases; unmatched junction nucleotides: 3. The germline V gene encodes CDR1 MGHRA and CDR2 YSYEKL. There are 14 residues in the CDR3. The V call is TRBV4-1, the J call TRBJ2-3; 7 bases line up with TRBD1. The TCR was taken from an adult with diffuse large B cell lymphoma. The sequenced sample consisted of tumor tissue. CDR3 region: CASSLTGYTDTQYF. DNA for the CDR3: TGCGCCAGCAGCCTGACAGGGTACACAGATACGCAGTATTTT.